Below are 27 T cell receptor beta chains sequenced from a single sample in a study of blood T cell repertoires in COVID-19. Measured with immunoSEQ multiplex PCR; TCRdb has only the in-frame clones, and not every one. The table has 310,000 or so clones, 85% to 90% seen once. The sequenced sample consisted of PBMCs or T cells enriched from blood (not recorded which). The receptors were sampled from a woman younger than 35 with acute COVID-19.

The table lists this clone with a count of one. J is TRBJ1-1 and V is TRBV27, with D possibly being TRBD1 (5 bases). Germline CDR1 is MNHEY and CDR2 is SMNVEV (reference sequence). The length of the CDR3 is 11 residues. CDR3 DNA: TGTGTTACGGGGGGAAACACTGAAGCTTTCTTT. Translating it yields CVTGGNTEAFF.

The chain employs TRBV2 and TRBJ2-1; 8 bases map to TRBD1. This CDR3 has 14 amino acids. V was clipped by 6 bases and J by 6 bases; unmatched bases: 7. Germline V CDR1 and CDR2: SNHLY, FYNNEI. The CDR3 loop is CASRDRGRFNEQFF. The CDR3 DNA reads TGTGCCAGCAGAGACAGGGGACGGTTCAATGAGCAGTTCTTC.

This chain connects TRBV5-8 to TRBJ1-6; no clear D gene. Trimming removed 7 bases from V and 1 base from J, with 18 bases in between. Germline values: CDR1 SGHTS, CDR2 YDEGEE. The CDR3 covers 17 residues. The CDR3 sequence is CASFGKPRGSYNSPLHF. The DNA of the CDR3 is TGTGCCAGCTTCGGTAAACCCCGAGGGTCCTATAATTCACCCCTCCACTTT.

The chain employs TRBV7-2 and TRBJ1-4; maybe TRBD1 (6 bases). V shed 8 bases and J shed 3 bases, with 16 bases lying between them. The CDR3 spans 15 residues. Germline assignment: CDR1 SGHTA and CDR2 FQGNSA. In DNA form, the CDR3 reads TGTGCCAGCGGGGGATGGACAGACTCTAATGAAAAACTGTTTTTT. Its protein product is CASGGWTDSNEKLFF.

This clone was counted between two and nine times. The chain has TRBV18 and TRBJ1-1; 8 bases agree with TRBD1. Losses at the gene ends were 3 bases for V and 3 bases for J; bases not matched to a gene: 9. Germline CDR1 KGHSH, CDR2 LQKENI. The CDR3 consists of 16 residues. For the CDR3, the DNA is TGTGCCAGCTCACCTTTAGTAGGACAGGGATACACTGAAGCTTTCTTT. This gives the protein CASSPLVGQGYTEAFF.

The V call is TRBV28, the J call TRBJ1-5; a possible D gene is TRBD1 (5 bases). The CDR3 spans 15 residues. In germline, CDR1 is MDHEN, CDR2 SYDVKM. Trimming pared 3 bases from V and 2 bases from J, leaving 11 bases between. This CDR3 reads CASSFGGIGNQPQHF. CDR3 DNA: TGTGCCAGCAGTTTCGGGGGGATCGGCAATCAGCCCCAGCATTTT.

The CDR3 nucleotides are TGTGCCAGCAGCCCAGCACAGGGACCCCATGCCGGGGAGCTGTTTTTT. This encodes CASSPAQGPHAGELFF. The chain carries TRBV7-6 and TRBJ2-2; tentatively, D is TRBD1 (6 bases). This CDR3 is built from 16 residues. The V end lost 5 bases, the J end lost 6 bases, and 19 bases lay between the germline ends. Germline assignment: CDR1 SGHVS and CDR2 FNYEAQ.

The CDR3 sequence: CASTSDPSYEQYF. In DNA, the CDR3 is TGTGCCAGCACCAGCGACCCTTCCTACGAGCAGTACTTC. The chain combines TRBV25-1 with TRBJ2-7, with no clear D. CDR3 size: 13 residues. Germline-derived CDR1 and CDR2 are MGHDK and SYGVNS. V was pared by 7 bases and J by 1 base, with 11 bases between.

The chain has TRBV5-8 and TRBJ2-7; D perhaps matches TRBD1 (5 bases). The germline V gene encodes CDR1 SGHTS and CDR2 YDEGEE. The V end was cut by 1 base, the J end by 1 base, with 9 bases between. The CDR3 loop spans 14 amino acids. This CDR3 reads CASSLYPGSYEQYF. The CDR3 coding sequence is TGTGCCAGCAGCTTGTATCCAGGGTCCTACGAGCAGTACTTC.

This chain connects TRBV5-4 to TRBJ2-3; 8 bases line up with TRBD1. Germline CDR1 reads SGHNT; CDR2 reads YYREEE (reference sequence). The CDR3 loop spans 16 amino acids. V shed 1 base, J shed 2 bases, and the junction held 6 bases outside the gene matches. The CDR3 bases are TGTGCCAGCAGCTTGTTGATGGACAGGGCCACAGATACGCAGTATTTT. This sequence encodes CASSLLMDRATDTQYF.

The chain employs TRBV13 and TRBJ2-3; D gene uncertain. Trimming cost V 7 bases and J 8 bases, with 16 bases left between them. This CDR3 region has 13 residues. Germline V gives CDR1 PRHDT, CDR2 FYEKMQ (reference sequence). CDR3 sequence: CASMVNLLSTQYF. The CDR3 bases are TGTGCCAGCATGGTTAATCTCCTTAGTACGCAGTATTTT.

V gene TRBV7-9 combines with J gene TRBJ2-3; D possibly corresponds to TRBD2 (5 bases). The CDR3 covers 17 residues. Germline CDR1 is SEHNR and CDR2 is FQNEAQ (reference sequence). Trimming cost V 0 bases and J 4 bases, with 17 bases left between them. The CDR3 region is CASSLADSYDTADTQYF. In DNA, the CDR3 is TGTGCCAGCAGCTTAGCGGACTCCTATGATACTGCAGATACGCAGTATTTT.

The gene calls are TRBV27 and TRBJ1-3, with D unresolved. The CDR3 length is 15 residues. Trimming removed 5 bases at V and 2 bases at J, with 13 bases between. CDR1 is MNHEY and CDR2 is SMNVEV in the germline V gene (reference sequence). The CDR3 nucleotides are TGTGCCAGCAGTACCTACGCAGGTGCTGGAAACACCATATATTTT. Protein: CASSTYAGAGNTIYF.

The chain recombines TRBV19 with TRBJ1-1, with 7 bases that match TRBD1. The length of the CDR3 is 15 residues. In germline, CDR1 is LNHDA, CDR2 SQIVND (reference sequence). The V gene end was trimmed by 4 bases and the J gene end by 2 bases; junction bases not matched to a gene: 7. DNA for the CDR3: TGTGCCAGTAGTAAGGACAGGATTGGAAACACTGAAGCTTTCTTT. It yields the protein CASSKDRIGNTEAFF.

The rearrangement uses TRBV28 and TRBJ2-2; a weak D match, TRBD1 (6 bases). V shed 2 bases and J shed 1 base, with 17 bases lying between them. Germline CDR1 and CDR2: MDHEN and SYDVKM. The CDR3 covers 18 residues. This chain's CDR3 is CASSLRTPGTKNTGELFF. CDR3 nucleotide sequence: TGTGCCAGCAGTTTACGGACTCCCGGGACAAAGAACACCGGGGAGCTGTTTTTT.

The chain uses TRBV2 and TRBJ1-1; TRBD1 aligns across 8 bases. This CDR3 has 15 residues. In germline, CDR1 is SNHLY, CDR2 FYNNEI. The V and J ends lost 0 bases and 5 bases, in that order; junction bases with no gene match: 5. The CDR3 loop reads CASSEAQGGGTEAFF. The CDR3 DNA reads as TGTGCCAGCAGTGAAGCACAGGGGGGTGGGACTGAAGCTTTCTTT. Drawing the rest from reference TRBV2 and TRBJ1-1, the complete variable domain is EPEVTQTPSHQVTQMGQEVILRCVPISNHLYFYWYRQILGQKVEFLVSFYNNEISEKSEIFDDQFSVERPDGSNFTLKIRSTKLEDSAMYFCASSEAQGGGTEAFFGQGTRLTVV.

The rearrangement uses TRBV27 and TRBJ2-1; D may be TRBD2 (6 bases). The CDR3 extends over 16 amino acids. Germline V lookup: CDR1 MNHEY, CDR2 SMNVEV (reference sequence). Trimming shortened V by 2 bases and J by 6 bases, and 17 bases separated the two germline ends. The CDR3 sequence is CASSLETRLLINEQFF. In DNA form, the CDR3 reads TGTGCCAGCAGTTTAGAGACTAGATTACTGATCAATGAGCAGTTCTTC.

The chain links TRBV3-1 (or the pseudogene TRBV3-2) to TRBJ1-3, with D possibly matching TRBD1 (5 bases). Germline CDR1 reads LGHDT; CDR2 reads YNNKEL (reference sequence). The ends were cut back, 1 base at V and 7 bases at J, with 14 bases in the middle. CDR3 length: 15 amino acids. The CDR3: CASSQVQGSANTIYF. Here the CDR3 DNA reads TGTGCCAGCAGCCAAGTGCAGGGAAGCGCGAACACCATATATTTT.

The chain has TRBV7-9 and TRBJ2-7; D not certain. The V and J ends lost 2 bases and 7 bases respectively, with 12 bases between them. From germline, CDR1 is SEHNR and CDR2 FQNEAQ (reference sequence). The length of the CDR3 is 13 residues. CDR3 protein: CASSLPSVIEQYF. In DNA, the CDR3 is TGTGCCAGCAGCTTACCTTCGGTAATTGAGCAGTACTTC.

V usage is TRBV10-2 and J usage is TRBJ1-1; D is ambiguous. The germline V gene has CDR1 WSHSY and CDR2 SAAADI. Trimming removed 4 bases at V and 3 bases at J, with 15 bases between. CDR3 length: 15 amino acids. The CDR3 is CASSAFNVRDTEAFF. In DNA, the CDR3 is TGCGCCAGCAGTGCCTTTAATGTTCGGGACACTGAAGCTTTCTTT.

The chain is built from TRBV14 and TRBJ2-3, with 11 bases aligning to TRBD2. Germline V gene sequence: CDR1 SGHDN, CDR2 FVKESK. The CDR3 runs to 16 residues. V trimming: 1 base; J trimming: 6 bases; junction bases outside the gene matches: 6. DNA for the CDR3: TGTGCCAGCAGCCAAGGACTAGCGGGACGGGGTGATACGCAGTATTTT. This codes for CASSQGLAGRGDTQYF. Complete variable domain (other parts from reference TRBV14 and TRBJ2-3): EAGVTQFPSHSVIEKGQTVTLRCDPISGHDNLYWYRRVMGKEIKFLLHFVKESKQDESGMPNNRFLAERTGGTYSTLKVQPAELEDSGVYFCASSQGLAGRGDTQYFGPGTRLTVL.

The V gene is TRBV28, the J gene TRBJ1-2; the D is unclear. Trimming took 1 base from V and 0 from J, leaving 12 bases between them. The CDR3 length is 16 residues. Germline-derived CDR1 and CDR2 are MDHEN and SYDVKM. The CDR3 nucleotides read TGTGCCAGCAGTTTATTTGCGGGTTTCTCTAACTATGGCTACACCTTC. Translation: CASSLFAGFSNYGYTF.

The J gene is TRBJ2-7, the V gene TRBV13; 11 bases line up with TRBD1. The length of the CDR3 is 16 residues. Germline lookup yields CDR1 PRHDT and CDR2 FYEKMQ (reference sequence). After removal of 5 bases from V and 0 bases from J, the junction contained 6 bases not matched to a gene. Written as DNA, the CDR3 is TGTGCCAGCAGCCCGGCCGGGACAGGGGGCTCCTACGAGCAGTACTTC. Residues: CASSPAGTGGSYEQYF.

This clone was picked up one time. The chain combines TRBV5-1 with TRBJ2-1; TRBD1 agrees at 7 bases. The V gene's germline CDR1 is SGHRS and CDR2 YFSETQ. The CDR3 contains 16 residues. Trimming at V came to 3 bases and at J to 2 bases, leaving 8 bases not matched to a gene. CDR3 loop: CASSSPGQYPYNEQFF. DNA of the CDR3: TGCGCCAGCAGCTCCCCGGGACAGTATCCCTACAATGAGCAGTTCTTC.

This rearrangement joins TRBV3-1 (or the pseudogene TRBV3-2) to TRBJ1-1; D unclear. The CDR3 is made up of 12 amino acids. The ends were cut back, 1 base at V and 4 bases at J, with 4 bases in the middle. CDR1 and CDR2 from the germline V gene are LGHDT and YNNKEL (reference sequence). CDR3 sequence (DNA): TGTGCCAGCAGCCAAGTGGCCACTGAAGCTTTCTTT. It translates to CASSQVATEAFF.

The CDR3 loop is CASSPNPINRGEAFF. In nucleotides, the CDR3 is TGTGCCAGCAGCCCCAATCCTATCAACAGGGGAGAAGCTTTCTTT. The chain combines TRBV7-6 with TRBJ1-1, with 7 bases that match TRBD1. Germline V gene sequence: CDR1 SGHVS, CDR2 FNYEAQ. The CDR3 is 15 amino acids. The V and J ends lost 5 bases and 8 bases, in that order; junction bases with no gene match: 14.

The genes are TRBV5-1 and TRBJ2-1; 12 nucleotides align to TRBD2. Germline V CDR1 and CDR2: SGHRS, YFSETQ. The CDR3 has 15 residues. The J segment lost 8 bases and the V segment lost 3 bases, leaving 6 bases of the junction unmatched. The CDR3 is CASSSTSGSWDEQFF. CDR3 nucleotide sequence: TGCGCCAGCAGCTCGACTAGCGGGAGTTGGGATGAGCAGTTCTTC.